The 12 T cell receptor beta chains in this list originate from one sample, sequenced in a study of early T cells in non-severe SARS-CoV-2 infection. Each CDR3 protein is one row after TCRdb ran MiXCR on the 5' RACE reads. Of more than 50,000 distinct CDR3 sequences in the sample, over 10% are singletons; the top ten hold about 1.3%. This specimen consisted of whole blood, obtained at baseline. These receptors originate from an adult who was a healthcare worker with PCR-confirmed SARS-CoV-2 infection or an uninfected control (not recorded which).

This clonotype was detected many times. The rearrangement uses TRBV20-1 and TRBJ2-1; tentative D call: TRBD1 (5 bases). The CDR3 has 16 residues. V gave up 4 bases and J gave up 2 bases, with 18 bases separating them. CDR1 is DFQATT, CDR2 SNEGSKA, per germline (reference sequence). CDR3 bases: TGCAGTGCTACGGCGGTGCTCCAGGGCGCCTACAATGAGCAGTTCTTC. Translated, it gives CSATAVLQGAYNEQFF.

The chain combines TRBV10-2 with TRBJ2-1, with 10 nucleotides matching TRBD2. V was pared by 5 bases and J by 2 bases, with 6 bases of the junction left unmatched. This CDR3 is 16 amino acids long. Germline CDR1 is WSHSY and CDR2 is SAAADI. CDR3 sequence reads: CASSTGLATPYNEQFF. CDR3 DNA sequence: TGCGCCAGCAGTACGGGACTAGCGACCCCCTACAATGAGCAGTTCTTC.

In its sample, this clonotype was seen a few times. CDR3 nucleotides: TGTGCCAGCAGCTTATCGTCAGCGGTTTTCCCCTTCAATGAGCAGTTCTTC. Translated, it gives CASSLSSAVFPFNEQFF. The chain links TRBV7-9 to TRBJ2-1, with D perhaps matching TRBD2 (5 bases). The V and J ends lost 2 bases and 6 bases respectively, with 20 bases between them. Germline CDR1 reads SEHNR; CDR2 reads FQNEAQ (reference sequence). The CDR3 has 17 residues.

This clonotype has only a few counts. The chain employs TRBV6-5 and TRBJ1-2, with D perhaps TRBD1 (5 bases). V was trimmed by 8 bases and J by 3 bases, leaving 13 bases between them. Germline V gene sequence: CDR1 MNHEY, CDR2 SVGAGI. The CDR3 sequence is 13 residues long. The CDR3: CASRIGGDYGYTF. The DNA for the CDR3 is TGTGCCAGCCGGATCGGGGGTGACTATGGCTACACCTTC.

This clonotype was seen a handful of times. This chain connects TRBV11-2 to TRBJ2-2; D tentatively reads TRBD1 or TRBD2 (6 bases each). Germline lookup yields CDR1 SGHAT and CDR2 FQNNGV. The CDR3 runs to 17 residues. The V end was cut by 0 bases, the J end by 5 bases, with 16 bases between. The CDR3 bases are TGTGCCAGCAGCTTAGATATCGCCCAGGGGAGGACCGGGGAGCTGTTTTTT. It specifies CASSLDIAQGRTGELFF.

The chain uses TRBV5-8 and TRBJ2-5; the D gene is possibly TRBD1 (5 bases). CDR3 length: 14 residues. Trimming shortened V by 0 bases and J by 4 bases, and 10 bases separated the two germline ends. Germline V gives CDR1 SGHTS, CDR2 YDEGEE. CDR3 sequence: CASSLVPGLETQYF. The CDR3 DNA follows: TGTGCCAGCAGCTTGGTACCAGGGTTAGAGACCCAGTACTTC. Full variable domain (rest looked up from reference TRBV5-8 and TRBJ2-5): EAGVTQSPTHLIKTRGQQATLRCSPISGHTSVYWYQQALGLGLQFLLWYDEGEERNRGNFPPRFSGRQFPNYSSELNVNALELEDSALYLCASSLVPGLETQYFGPGTRLLVL.

The chain couples TRBV5-6 to TRBJ2-1, with 11 bases matching TRBD2. V dropped 3 bases and J dropped 10; count of bases not matched to a gene: 12. The CDR3 totals 16 residues. Germline CDR1 SGHDT, CDR2 YYEEEE. CDR3 nucleotides: TGTGCCAGCAGCTCCGGACTAGCGGGCGGGAGCGGAGAGCAGTTCTTC. Its translation is CASSSGLAGGSGEQFF.

The chain uses TRBV9 and TRBJ2-7, with 8 bases fitting TRBD2. The CDR3 totals 15 residues. Germline V gene lookup returns CDR1 SGDLS and CDR2 YYNGEE. V was clipped by 1 base and J by 4 bases; unmatched bases: 7. The CDR3 nucleotides read TGTGCCAGCAGCGTAAGTGCGGGAGGCGGGTACGAGCAGTACTTC. Translated, it gives CASSVSAGGGYEQYF.

The gene calls are TRBV3-1 and TRBJ2-5; D is perhaps TRBD1 (5 bases). Germline V gene lookup returns CDR1 LGHDT and CDR2 YNNKEL (reference sequence). The V and J ends lost 0 bases and 4 bases respectively, with 12 bases between them. This CDR3 has 15 residues. The CDR3 DNA reads as TGTGCCAGCAGCCAAGATATCACAAGGGGAGAGACCCAGTACTTC. Its translation is CASSQDITRGETQYF.

V and J are TRBV5-4 and TRBJ1-4, with D unresolved. CDR1 is SGHNT, CDR2 YYREEE, per germline (reference sequence). This CDR3 is built from 16 residues. The V gene lost 0 bases and the J gene lost 0 bases, with 9 bases spanning the gap. The CDR3 reads CASSLAGSATNEKLFF. The CDR3 nucleotides read TGTGCCAGCAGCTTGGCCGGGAGCGCAACTAATGAAAAACTGTTTTTT.

This clonotype occurred a few times. The chain is built from TRBV7-9 and TRBJ1-4, with D hard to call. The CDR3 length is 13 residues. Trimming pared 7 bases from V and 5 bases from J, leaving 11 bases between. Germline CDR1 and CDR2: SEHNR and FQNEAQ (reference sequence). The CDR3 here is CASIGIENEKLFF. DNA of the CDR3: TGTGCCAGCATTGGGATTGAAAATGAAAAACTGTTTTTT. The full variable domain, rest sourced from reference TRBV7-9 and TRBJ1-4, is DTGVSQNPRHKITKRGQNVTFRCDPISEHNRLYWYRQTLGQGPEFLTYFQNEAQLEKSRLLSDRFSAERPKGSFSTLEIQRTEQGDSAMYLCASIGIENEKLFFGSGTQLSVL.

The sample holds many counts of this clonotype. The chain links TRBV7-2 to TRBJ2-1, with D possibly matching TRBD2 (6 bases). V gave up 5 bases and J gave up 10 bases, with 12 bases separating them. The CDR3 consists of 12 residues. CDR1 is SGHTA and CDR2 is FQGNSA in the germline V gene. The CDR3 sequence is CASSRGTREQFF. CDR3 sequence (DNA): TGTGCCAGCAGCCGGGGGACGCGAGAGCAGTTCTTC.